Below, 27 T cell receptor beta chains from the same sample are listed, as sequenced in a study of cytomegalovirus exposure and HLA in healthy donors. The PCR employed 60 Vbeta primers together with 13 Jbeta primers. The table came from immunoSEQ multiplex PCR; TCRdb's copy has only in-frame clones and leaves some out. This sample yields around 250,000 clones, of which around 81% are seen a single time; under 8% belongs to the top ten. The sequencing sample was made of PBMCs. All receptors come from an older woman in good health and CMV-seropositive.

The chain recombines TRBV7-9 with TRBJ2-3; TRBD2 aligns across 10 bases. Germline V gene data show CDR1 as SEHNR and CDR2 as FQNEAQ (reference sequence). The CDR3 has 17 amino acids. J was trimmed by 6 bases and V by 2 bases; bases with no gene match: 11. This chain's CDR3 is CASSLFTSGRAPDTQYF. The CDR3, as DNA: TGTGCCAGCAGCTTATTTACCAGCGGGAGGGCCCCCGATACGCAGTATTTT.

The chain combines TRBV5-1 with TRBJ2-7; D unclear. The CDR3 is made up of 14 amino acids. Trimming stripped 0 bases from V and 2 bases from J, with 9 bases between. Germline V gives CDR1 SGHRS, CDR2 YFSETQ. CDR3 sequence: CASSLDGFTYEQYF. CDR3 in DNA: TGCGCCAGCAGCTTGGACGGGTTTACCTACGAGCAGTACTTC.

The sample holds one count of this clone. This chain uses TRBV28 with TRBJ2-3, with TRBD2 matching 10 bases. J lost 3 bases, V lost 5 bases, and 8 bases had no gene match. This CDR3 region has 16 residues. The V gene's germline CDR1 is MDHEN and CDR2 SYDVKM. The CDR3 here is CASSPRTSGRTDTQYF. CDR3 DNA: TGTGCCAGCAGTCCGCGGACTAGCGGAAGAACAGATACGCAGTATTTT.

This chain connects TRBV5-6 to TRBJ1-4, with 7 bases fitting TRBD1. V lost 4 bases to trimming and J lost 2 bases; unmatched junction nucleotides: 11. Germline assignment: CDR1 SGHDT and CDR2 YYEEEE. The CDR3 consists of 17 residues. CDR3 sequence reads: CASSLGTDLLTNEKLFF. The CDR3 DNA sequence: TGTGCCAGCAGCCTCGGGACAGACCTTTTGACTAATGAAAAACTGTTTTTT. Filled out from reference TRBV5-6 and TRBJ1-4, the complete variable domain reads DAGVTQSPTHLIKTRGQQVTLRCSPKSGHDTVSWYQQALGQGPQFIFQYYEEEERQRGNFPDRFSGHQFPNYSSELNVNALLLGDSALYLCASSLGTDLLTNEKLFFGSGTQLSVL.

CDR3 sequence (DNA): TGCGCCAGCAGCTTGTCCGACAGGCCCCCCTCCACAGATACGCAGTATTTT. It codes for CASSLSDRPPSTDTQYF. This chain uses TRBV5-1 with TRBJ2-3; D possibly corresponds to TRBD1 (6 bases). Germline V gene lookup returns CDR1 SGHRS and CDR2 YFSETQ. The CDR3 loop spans 17 amino acids. V gave up 1 base and J gave up 2 bases, with 17 bases separating them. The entire variable domain, with the rest obtained from reference TRBV5-1 and TRBJ2-3, is as follows: KAGVTQTPRYLIKTRGQQVTLSCSPISGHRSVSWYQQTPGQGLQFLFEYFSETQRNKGNFPGRFSGRQFSNSRSEMNVSTLELGDSALYLCASSLSDRPPSTDTQYFGPGTRLTVL.

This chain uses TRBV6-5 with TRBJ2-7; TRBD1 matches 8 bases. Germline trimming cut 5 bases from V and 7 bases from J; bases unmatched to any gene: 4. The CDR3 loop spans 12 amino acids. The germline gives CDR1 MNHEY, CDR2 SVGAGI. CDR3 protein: CASSPTGEEQYF. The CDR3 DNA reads TGTGCCAGCAGTCCGACAGGGGAAGAGCAGTACTTC.

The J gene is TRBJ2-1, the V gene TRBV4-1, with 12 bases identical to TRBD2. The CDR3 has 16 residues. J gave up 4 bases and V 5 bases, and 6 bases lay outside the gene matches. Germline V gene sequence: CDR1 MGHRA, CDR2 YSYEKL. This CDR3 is CASSSSGTSGYNEQFF. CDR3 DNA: TGCGCCAGCAGCTCATCCGGGACTAGCGGGTACAATGAGCAGTTCTTC.

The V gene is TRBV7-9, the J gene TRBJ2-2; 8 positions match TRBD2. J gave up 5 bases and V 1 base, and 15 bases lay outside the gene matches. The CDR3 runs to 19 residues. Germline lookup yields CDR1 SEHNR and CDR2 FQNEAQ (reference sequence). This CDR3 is CASSLVGPIQRESTGELFF. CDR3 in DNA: TGTGCCAGCAGCTTAGTAGGCCCTATACAGCGGGAGAGTACCGGGGAGCTGTTTTTT.

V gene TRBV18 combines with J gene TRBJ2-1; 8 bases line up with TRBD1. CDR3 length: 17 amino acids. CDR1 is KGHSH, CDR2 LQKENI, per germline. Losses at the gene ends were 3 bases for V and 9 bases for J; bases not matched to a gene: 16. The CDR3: CASSPSRLALGQGEQFF. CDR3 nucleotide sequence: TGTGCCAGCTCACCTTCCAGGCTGGCCCTAGGACAGGGTGAGCAGTTCTTC. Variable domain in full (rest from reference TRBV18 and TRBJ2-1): NAGVMQNPRHLVRRRGQEARLRCSPMKGHSHVYWYRQLPEEGLKFMVYLQKENIIDESGMPKERFSAEFPKEGPSILRIQQVVRGDSAAYFCASSPSRLALGQGEQFFGPGTRLTVL.

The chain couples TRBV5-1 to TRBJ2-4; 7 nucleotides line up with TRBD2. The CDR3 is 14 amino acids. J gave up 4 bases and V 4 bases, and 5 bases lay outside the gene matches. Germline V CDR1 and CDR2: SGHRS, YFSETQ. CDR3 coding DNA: TGCGCCAGCAGCCTCAGCGGGAATAAAAACATTCAGTACTTC. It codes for CASSLSGNKNIQYF.

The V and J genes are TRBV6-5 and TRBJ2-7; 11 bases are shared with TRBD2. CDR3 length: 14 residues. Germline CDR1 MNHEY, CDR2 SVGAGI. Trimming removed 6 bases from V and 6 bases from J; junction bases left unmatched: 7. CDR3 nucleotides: TGTGCCAGCAGACTAGGACTAGCGGGTAGCGAGCAGTACTTC. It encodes CASRLGLAGSEQYF.

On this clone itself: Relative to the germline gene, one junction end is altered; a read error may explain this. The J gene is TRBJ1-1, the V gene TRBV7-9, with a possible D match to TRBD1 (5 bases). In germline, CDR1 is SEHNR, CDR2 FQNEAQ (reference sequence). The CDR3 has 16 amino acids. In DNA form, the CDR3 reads TGTTCCAGCAGCCCGGTCCCGGGACTAGGCGGGAGTGAAGCTTTCTTT. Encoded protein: CSSSPVPGLGGSEAFF.

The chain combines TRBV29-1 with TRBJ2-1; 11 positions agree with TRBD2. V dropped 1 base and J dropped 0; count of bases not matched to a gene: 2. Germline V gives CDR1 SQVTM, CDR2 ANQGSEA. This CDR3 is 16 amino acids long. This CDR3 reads CSVEGTSGSSYNEQFF. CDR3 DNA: TGCAGCGTTGAAGGTACTAGCGGGAGCTCCTACAATGAGCAGTTCTTC.

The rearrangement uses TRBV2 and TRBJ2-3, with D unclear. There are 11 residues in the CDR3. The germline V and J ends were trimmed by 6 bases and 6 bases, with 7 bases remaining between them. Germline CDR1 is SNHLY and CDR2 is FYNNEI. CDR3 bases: TGTGCCAGCAGCCCGAGGGATACGCAGTATTTT. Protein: CASSPRDTQYF. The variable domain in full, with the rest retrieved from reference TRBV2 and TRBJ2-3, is EPEVTQTPSHQVTQMGQEVILRCVPISNHLYFYWYRQILGQKVEFLVSFYNNEISEKSEIFDDQFSVERPDGSNFTLKIRSTKLEDSAMYFCASSPRDTQYFGPGTRLTVL.

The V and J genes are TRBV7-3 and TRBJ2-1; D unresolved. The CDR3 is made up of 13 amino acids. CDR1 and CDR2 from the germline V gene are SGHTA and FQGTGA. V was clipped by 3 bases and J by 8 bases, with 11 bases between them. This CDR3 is CASSLSRPDEQFF. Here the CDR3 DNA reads TGTGCCAGCAGCTTGTCCCGCCCGGATGAGCAGTTCTTC.

CDR3 protein: CASSSTSGRIYEQYF. In DNA, the CDR3 is TGTGCCAGCAGTTCGACTAGCGGGCGCATCTACGAGCAGTACTTC. The rearrangement joins TRBV7-2 to TRBJ2-7; TRBD2 aligns across 10 bases. Trimming took 6 bases from V and 3 from J; bases not matched to a gene: 8. CDR1 is SGHTA and CDR2 is FQGNSA in the germline V gene. The CDR3 spans 15 residues.

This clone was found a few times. The CDR3 protein is CATRASGRGVETQYF. The DNA of the CDR3 is TGTGCCACGAGGGCTAGCGGGAGAGGGGTGGAGACCCAGTACTTC. The chain carries TRBV10-3 and TRBJ2-5; 10 nucleotides match TRBD2. Unmatched junction bases numbered 13, after V lost 10 bases and J lost 5 bases. Germline V gene data show CDR1 as ENHRY and CDR2 as SYGVKD. CDR3 length equals 15 residues.

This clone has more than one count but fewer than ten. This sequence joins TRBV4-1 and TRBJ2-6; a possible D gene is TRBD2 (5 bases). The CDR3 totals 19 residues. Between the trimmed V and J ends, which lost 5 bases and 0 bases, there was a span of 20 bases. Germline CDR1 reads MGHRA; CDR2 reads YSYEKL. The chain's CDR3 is CASSDHTAGLRSGANVLTF. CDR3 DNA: TGCGCCAGCAGCGACCACACAGCAGGACTTCGCTCTGGGGCCAACGTCCTGACTTTC.

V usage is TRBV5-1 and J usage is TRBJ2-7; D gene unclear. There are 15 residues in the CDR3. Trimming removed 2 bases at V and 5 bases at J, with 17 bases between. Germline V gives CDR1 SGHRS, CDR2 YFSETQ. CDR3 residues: CASSFTEPGYHEQYF. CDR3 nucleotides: TGCGCCAGCAGCTTTACAGAGCCCGGATACCACGAGCAGTACTTC.

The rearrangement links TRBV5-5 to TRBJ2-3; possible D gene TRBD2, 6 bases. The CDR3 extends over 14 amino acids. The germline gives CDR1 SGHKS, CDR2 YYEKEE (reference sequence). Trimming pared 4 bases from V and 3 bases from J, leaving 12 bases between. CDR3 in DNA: TGTGCCAGCAGCCCGTCCCGGGGGACAGATACGCAGTATTTT. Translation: CASSPSRGTDTQYF.

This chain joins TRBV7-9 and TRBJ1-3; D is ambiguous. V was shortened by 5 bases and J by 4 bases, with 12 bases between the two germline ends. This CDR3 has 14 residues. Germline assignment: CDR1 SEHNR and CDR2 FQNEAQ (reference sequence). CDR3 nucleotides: TGTGCCAGCAGCCCGGATGACTCGGGAAACACCATATATTTT. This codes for CASSPDDSGNTIYF. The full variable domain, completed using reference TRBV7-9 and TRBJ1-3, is DTGVSQNPRHKITKRGQNVTFRCDPISEHNRLYWYRQTLGQGPEFLTYFQNEAQLEKSRLLSDRFSAERPKGSFSTLEIQRTEQGDSAMYLCASSPDDSGNTIYFGEGSWLTVV.

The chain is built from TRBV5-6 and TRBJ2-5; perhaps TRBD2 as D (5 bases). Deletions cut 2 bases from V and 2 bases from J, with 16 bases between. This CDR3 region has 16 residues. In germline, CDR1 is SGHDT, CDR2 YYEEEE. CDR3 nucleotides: TGTGCCAGCAGCTTTCCGCGTATGGACTTGCAAGAGACCCAGTACTTC. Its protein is CASSFPRMDLQETQYF. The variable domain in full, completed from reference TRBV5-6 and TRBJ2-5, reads DAGVTQSPTHLIKTRGQQVTLRCSPKSGHDTVSWYQQALGQGPQFIFQYYEEEERQRGNFPDRFSGHQFPNYSSELNVNALLLGDSALYLCASSFPRMDLQETQYFGPGTRLLVL.

Here the CDR3 DNA reads TGCACCATTACGACAGGGTTAGCAGATACGCAGTATTTT. It translates to CTITTGLADTQYF. The chain employs TRBV1 and TRBJ2-3; the D call in the table, TRBD1, was not verified against the DNA. TRBV1 counts as a pseudogene. The CDR3 covers 13 residues.

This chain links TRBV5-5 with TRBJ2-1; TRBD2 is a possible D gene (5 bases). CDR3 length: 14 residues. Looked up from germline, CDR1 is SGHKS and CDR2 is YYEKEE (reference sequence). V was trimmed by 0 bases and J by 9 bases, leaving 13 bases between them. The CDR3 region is CASSLGQTAGEQFF. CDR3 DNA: TGTGCCAGCAGCTTGGGGCAGACGGCGGGTGAGCAGTTCTTC.

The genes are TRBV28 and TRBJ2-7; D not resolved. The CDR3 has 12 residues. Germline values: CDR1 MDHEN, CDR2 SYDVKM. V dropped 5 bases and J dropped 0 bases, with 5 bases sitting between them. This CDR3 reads CASSPVSYEQYF. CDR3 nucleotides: TGTGCCAGCAGTCCGGTCTCCTACGAGCAGTACTTC. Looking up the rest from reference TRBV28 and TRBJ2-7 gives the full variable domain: DVKVTQSSRYLVKRTGEKVFLECVQDMDHENMFWYRQDPGLGLRLIYFSYDVKMKEKGDIPEGYSVSREKKERFSLILESASTNQTSMYLCASSPVSYEQYFGPGTRLTVT.

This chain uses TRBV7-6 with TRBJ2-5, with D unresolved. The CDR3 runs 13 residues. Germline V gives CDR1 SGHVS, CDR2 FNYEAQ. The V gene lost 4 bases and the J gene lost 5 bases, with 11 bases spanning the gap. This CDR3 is CASSSHQLETQYF. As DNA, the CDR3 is TGTGCCAGCAGCTCCCATCAGTTGGAGACCCAGTACTTC. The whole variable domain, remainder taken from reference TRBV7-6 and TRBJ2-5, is GAGVSQSPRYKVTKRGQDVALRCDPISGHVSLYWYRQALGQGPEFLTYFNYEAQQDKSGLPNDRFSAERPEGSISTLTIQRTEQRDSAMYRCASSSHQLETQYFGPGTRLLVL.

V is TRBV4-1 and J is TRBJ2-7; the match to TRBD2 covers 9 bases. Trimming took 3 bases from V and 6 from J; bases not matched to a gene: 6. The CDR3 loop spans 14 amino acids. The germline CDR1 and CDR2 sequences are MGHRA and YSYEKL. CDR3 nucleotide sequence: TGCGCCAGCAGCCATGGCGGGAGGGCGGTCGAGCAGTACTTC. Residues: CASSHGGRAVEQYF.